This entry lists 26 T cell receptor beta chains sequenced from one sample in a study of a mutant IDH1 vaccine in newly diagnosed glioma. Time point in this sample: week 11, during vaccination. Vaccinated patients received 300 ug of mutant IDH1 20-mer peptide per dose, with topical imiquimod. Antigens of these TCRs are unknown. The repertoire was sequenced with immunoSEQ multiplex PCR; TCRdb's copy has only in-frame clones and lacks some. The sample has 100,000 to 150,000 clones, 80% seen once; the top ten hold 5.5%. The source material was PBMCs, sampled from a glioma patient whose treatment included an IDH1 peptide vaccine. The receptors were gathered from a man aged 35-49 years with glioma.

CDR3 bases: TGTGCCAGCAGCCCCGCTAGCGGAGCCTACAATGAGCAGTTCTTC. It yields the protein CASSPASGAYNEQFF. V is TRBV7-3 and J is TRBJ2-1; 7 nucleotides align to TRBD2. Germline V lookup: CDR1 SGHTA, CDR2 FQGTGA. V lost 5 bases to trimming and J lost 2 bases; unmatched junction nucleotides: 6. There are 15 residues in the CDR3.

CDR3 nucleotide sequence: TGTGCCAGCGGGGAGCGGTATGGCTACACCTTC. Translated: CASGERYGYTF. This chain uses TRBV28 with TRBJ1-2; D is undetermined. Germline CDR1 and CDR2: MDHEN and SYDVKM. V was trimmed by 8 bases and J by 5 bases, leaving 9 bases between them. This CDR3 has 11 residues.

CDR3: CASSDALTDTQYF. The CDR3 bases are TGTGCCAGCTCCGACGCACTCACAGATACGCAGTATTTT. The rearrangement links TRBV27 to TRBJ2-3; D is undetermined. Germline-derived CDR1 and CDR2 are MNHEY and SMNVEV (reference sequence). The CDR3 runs to 13 residues. Trimming removed 8 bases at V and 2 bases at J, with 11 bases between.

The V and J genes are TRBV27 and TRBJ2-3, with D tentatively TRBD2 (6 bases). Germline values: CDR1 MNHEY, CDR2 SMNVEV (reference sequence). Trimming shortened V by 1 base and J by 10 bases, and 24 bases separated the two germline ends. CDR3 size: 17 residues. The CDR3 region is CASSLFRGGGDNIAQYF. CDR3 sequence (DNA): TGTGCCAGCAGTTTATTCCGGGGAGGCGGGGATAACATAGCGCAGTATTTT.

The CDR3 coding sequence is TGTGCAATTACCAGGGGGGCGGAAGAGACCCAGTACTTC. It encodes CAITRGAEETQYF. The chain couples TRBV6-1 to TRBJ2-5; possible D gene TRBD1, 7 bases. The CDR3 has 13 amino acids. Germline values: CDR1 MNHNS, CDR2 SASEGT.

The genes are TRBV19 and TRBJ2-4, with 12 bases matching TRBD2. V lost 3 bases, J lost 0 bases, and 9 bases stayed unmatched. The CDR3 totals 19 residues. Germline values: CDR1 LNHDA, CDR2 SQIVND (reference sequence). This CDR3 is CASSMTLAGGLLAKNIQYF. The CDR3 nucleotides read TGTGCCAGTAGTATGACCCTAGCGGGAGGGTTGCTAGCCAAAAACATTCAGTACTTC.

This chain joins TRBV21-1 and TRBJ2-7; the table assigns TRBD1, which was not confirmed against the DNA. TRBV21-1 is noted as a pseudogene. The CDR3 has 13 amino acids. The CDR3 protein is CASRDHSTYEQYF. CDR3 DNA: TGTGCCAGCAGAGATCACAGTACCTACGAGCAGTACTTC.

The rearrangement joins TRBV13 to TRBJ2-1; TRBD1 might be the D (5 bases). The germline V gene has CDR1 PRHDT and CDR2 FYEKMQ (reference sequence). CDR3 size: 12 residues. Trimming left V 5 bases short and J 7 bases short, with 9 bases between. The CDR3 here is CASSQPGNEQFF. The CDR3 DNA is TGTGCCAGCAGCCAACCAGGGAATGAGCAGTTCTTC. Based on the CDR3 plus reference TRBV13 and TRBJ2-1, the full variable domain is AAGVIQSPRHLIKEKRETATLKCYPIPRHDTVYWYQQGPGQDPQFLISFYEKMQSDKGSIPDRFSAQQFSDYHSELNMSSLELGDSALYFCASSQPGNEQFFGPGTRLTVL.

J is TRBJ2-3 and V is TRBV25-1, with 10 bases matching TRBD2. The germline V gene encodes CDR1 MGHDK and CDR2 SYGVNS. J was trimmed by 5 bases and V by 4 bases; bases with no gene match: 6. The CDR3 spans 15 residues. CDR3 sequence reads: CASSVTSGMGDTQYF. The CDR3 nucleotides are TGTGCCAGCAGTGTTACTAGCGGGATGGGAGATACGCAGTATTTT. Full variable domain (outside the CDR3, taken from reference TRBV25-1 and TRBJ2-3): EADIYQTPRYLVIGTGKKITLECSQTMGHDKMYWYQQDPGMELHLIHYSYGVNSTEKGDLSSESTVSRIRTEHFPLTLESARPSHTSQYLCASSVTSGMGDTQYFGPGTRLTVL.

The chain has TRBV5-1 and TRBJ2-7; D is perhaps TRBD1 (6 bases). Germline loops: CDR1 SGHRS, CDR2 YFSETQ. With 0 bases removed from V and 4 bases from J, the gap between germline ends came to 14 bases. The CDR3 has 15 amino acids. In nucleotides, the CDR3 is TGCGCCAGCAGCTTGGCTCCCGGGACAATGTACGAGCAGTACTTC. It translates to CASSLAPGTMYEQYF.

The CDR3 here is CASSRVAGSREQYF. In nucleotides, the CDR3 is TGTGCCAGCAGCCGGGTAGCGGGGAGCCGCGAGCAGTACTTC. The V and J genes are TRBV11-2 and TRBJ2-7; TRBD2 agrees at 8 bases. Trimming took 5 bases from V and 6 from J; bases not matched to a gene: 9. The CDR3 consists of 14 residues. Germline-derived CDR1 and CDR2 are SGHAT and FQNNGV.

This clone was counted once. The V call is TRBV6-5, the J call TRBJ2-5, with D tentatively TRBD1 (6 bases). Trimming took off 3 bases at V and 5 bases at J, with 16 bases between the two ends. CDR3 length equals 15 residues. CDR1 MNHEY and CDR2 SVGAGI come from the germline V gene. The CDR3 is CASSYPTGIGETQYF. The CDR3 DNA follows: TGTGCCAGCAGTTATCCGACAGGAATCGGGGAGACCCAGTACTTC.

Only a few counts were recorded for this clone. CDR3 residues: CASSFRLGGGQGEKLFF. The CDR3, as DNA: TGTGCCAGCAGTTTTCGGTTAGGAGGGGGCCAGGGTGAAAAACTGTTTTTT. The V call is TRBV27, the J call TRBJ1-4; TRBD1 agrees at 7 bases. J was trimmed by 7 bases and V by 3 bases; bases with no gene match: 14. The germline V gene encodes CDR1 MNHEY and CDR2 SMNVEV (reference sequence). The CDR3 is 17 amino acids.

The CDR3 here is CASSLVRGPGELFF. The CDR3 bases are TGTGCCAGCAGCTTGGTACGGGGGCCTGGGGAGCTGTTTTTT. The chain has TRBV5-4 and TRBJ2-2; D is tentatively TRBD1 or TRBD2 (6 bases each). V was shortened by 0 bases and J by 8 bases, with 11 bases between the two germline ends. This CDR3 comprises 14 residues. Germline V gives CDR1 SGHNT, CDR2 YYREEE (reference sequence).

The genes are TRBV29-1 and TRBJ1-2; a possible D gene is TRBD1 (6 bases). V was clipped by 6 bases and J by 4 bases, with 9 bases between them. The CDR3 extends over 11 amino acids. Germline V gives CDR1 SQVTM, CDR2 ANQGSEA. The CDR3 nucleotides read TGCAGCGTACAGGGTTCCTATGGCTACACCTTC. Translated, it gives CSVQGSYGYTF.

V usage is TRBV7-2 and J usage is TRBJ1-2; no reliable D call. The germline V and J ends were trimmed by 2 bases and 5 bases, with 12 bases remaining between them. This CDR3 has 14 residues. The germline V gene encodes CDR1 SGHTA and CDR2 FQGNSA. Here the CDR3 reads CASSLSPGTYGYTF. CDR3 DNA: TGTGCCAGCAGCTTATCGCCGGGAACTTATGGCTACACCTTC.

CDR3 bases: TGTGCCAGCACGACTAGCGGGAGGCCCGAGCAGTACTTC. Translating it yields CASTTSGRPEQYF. The chain uses TRBV7-2 and TRBJ2-7, with 13 bases fitting TRBD2. Looked up from germline, CDR1 is SGHTA and CDR2 is FQGNSA. J lost 6 bases, V lost 7 bases, and 3 bases had no gene match. This CDR3 region has 13 residues.

The rearrangement uses TRBV27 and TRBJ2-1, with 9 bases that match TRBD2. Germline assignment: CDR1 MNHEY and CDR2 SMNVEV (reference sequence). This CDR3 has 16 amino acids. The V segment lost 3 bases and the J segment 2 bases; nucleotides outside the gene matches: 5. CDR3 amino acids: CASSFAGGGTYNEQFF. The CDR3 DNA reads as TGTGCCAGCAGTTTTGCGGGAGGGGGTACCTACAATGAGCAGTTCTTC.

The V call is TRBV23-1, the J call TRBJ1-2; no clear D gene. TRBV23-1 is filed as an ORF, its function uncertain. CDR3 length: 12 amino acids. The V gene lost 8 bases and the J gene lost 4 bases, with 11 bases spanning the gap. Written as DNA, the CDR3 is TGCGCCAGCTTACCCGGGCGCTATGGCTACACCTTC. The encoded protein is CASLPGRYGYTF.

The chain carries TRBV15 and TRBJ2-3; TRBD1 might be the D (5 bases). Germline V gene lookup returns CDR1 LNHNV and CDR2 YYDKDF (reference sequence). V lost 4 bases and J 1 base, leaving 15 bases between the germline ends. This CDR3 is 16 amino acids long. The CDR3 loop reads CATSTRSRVGTDTQYF. The CDR3 DNA reads TGTGCCACCAGCACACGGTCCAGGGTGGGCACAGATACGCAGTATTTT. Variable domain in full (rest from reference TRBV15 and TRBJ2-3): DAMVIQNPRYQVTQFGKPVTLSCSQTLNHNVMYWYQQKSSQAPKLLFHYYDKDFNNEADTPDNFQSRRPNTSFCFLDIRSPGLGDTAMYLCATSTRSRVGTDTQYFGPGTRLTVL.

The rearrangement links TRBV5-1 to TRBJ2-7, with TRBD1 identical over 9 bases. The germline V gene encodes CDR1 SGHRS and CDR2 YFSETQ. The CDR3 totals 16 residues. J lost 1 base, V lost 5 bases, and 10 bases had no gene match. The CDR3 DNA reads as TGCGCCAGCAGGCTAGCACAGGGGGCCGCTTCCTACGAGCAGTACTTC. Amino acid sequence: CASRLAQGAASYEQYF.

The chain uses TRBV5-1 and TRBJ2-7; TRBD1 aligns across 7 bases. V dropped 3 bases and J dropped 0; count of bases not matched to a gene: 3. Germline V gene data show CDR1 as SGHRS and CDR2 as YFSETQ. This CDR3 has 14 amino acids. The CDR3 DNA is TGCGCCAGCAGCTGGGACAGTTACTCCTACGAGCAGTACTTC. Its protein is CASSWDSYSYEQYF.

In this sample, this clone turned up once. This chain links TRBV7-9 with TRBJ2-7; TRBD2 agrees at 10 bases. The CDR3 length is 16 residues. V lost 3 bases to trimming and J lost 3 bases; unmatched junction nucleotides: 8. Germline V gene sequence: CDR1 SEHNR, CDR2 FQNEAQ (reference sequence). The CDR3 nucleotides read TGTGCCAGCAGCTTCGGCCGACTAGCGGGTTACTACGAGCAGTACTTC. Translating gives CASSFGRLAGYYEQYF.

This chain links TRBV27 with TRBJ1-2; 7 nucleotides match TRBD1. This CDR3 contains 14 residues. Germline values: CDR1 MNHEY, CDR2 SMNVEV (reference sequence). J lost 5 bases, V lost 6 bases, and 9 bases had no gene match. CDR3 coding DNA: TGTGCCAGCAGCCTGACAGGGTGGGGGTATGGCTACACCTTC. It is translated as CASSLTGWGYGYTF.

A few counts support this clone. The chain recombines TRBV5-6 with TRBJ2-2; 10 bases line up with TRBD1. The V and J ends lost 4 bases and 7 bases, in that order; junction bases with no gene match: 4. Per the germline V gene, CDR1 is SGHDT and CDR2 is YYEEEE. CDR3 length: 14 amino acids. This CDR3 is CASSLTGGGGELFF. CDR3 coding DNA: TGTGCCAGCAGCCTGACAGGGGGCGGCGGGGAGCTGTTTTTT.

The V and J genes are TRBV14 and TRBJ2-7, with D hard to call. This CDR3 comprises 15 residues. V lost 3 bases to trimming and J lost 2 bases, with 14 bases between them. Germline values: CDR1 SGHDN, CDR2 FVKESK. The DNA for the CDR3 is TGTGCCAGCAGCCAGGCTTTTTGGTTGGCCTACGAGCAGTACTTC. This gives the protein CASSQAFWLAYEQYF.